The rows below give T cell receptor beta chains drawn from one sample of a study of read filtering for tumor transcriptome and immune sequencing. TCRdb re-derived calls from the reads in MiXCR, one entry per CDR3 protein. The profile covers roughly 46,000 distinct CDR3 sequences, with more than 10% appearing a single time and just over 14% taken by the ten largest. The sample taken for sequencing was a population of CD138-negative cells sorted from bone marrow. The receptors originated from a donor aged 40 or older with multiple myeloma. Each CDR3 is given without its conserved first and last residue.

cdr3_length | v_call | cdr3_aa
12 | TRBV29-1 | SVSGTGGPDTLY
10 | TRBV28 | ATATAHYEQY
12 | TRBV20-1 | SASGDSLLNEQF
11 | TRBV6-5 | ASSYPLFQVQY
13 | TRBV7-2 | ASSLDLVRSYEQY
14 | TRBV28 | ASSPWSATSNQPQH
11 | TRBV30 | AWSKTQGDPTY
12 | TRBV5-1 | ASRPQGASTEAF
13 | TRBV5-1 | ASRPWGADSTEAF
14 | TRBV29-1 | SVEDQGTGATGELF
15 | TRBV30 | AWSVYVGRGFTGELF
11 | TRBV28 | ASSLGTVLEPY
13 | TRBV9 | ASSDPAGSSDTRY
13 | TRBV7-3 | ASSPEAGGGDTQY
11 | TRBV30 | AWSVTWDGTLH
10 | TRBV20-1 | SLPQGNQPQH
15 | TRBV9 | ASSVGLAGFLHNEQL
13 | TRBV10-3 | AISGGTGMNTEAF
11 | TRBV3-1 | AVSGRSTDTQY
13 | TRBV2 | ASRAGLATTGELF
12 | TRBV11-1 | ASSPGERLGEQY
9 | TRBV20-1 | SATDRGKQY
12 | TRBV29-1 | SVEGVRVRETQY
11 | TRBV7-2 | ASSRTQNTEAF
12 | TRBV2 | ASSRKQVNTEAF
13 | TRBV5-5 | ASSEGLASYNEQF
13 | TRBV5-1 | ASSDIAGSTDTQY
12 | TRBV5-1 | ASSLGQENYGYT
11 | TRBV19 | ASRGRARETQY
13 | TRBV19 | ASKLTSTRTDTQY
14 | TRBV20-1 | SAHTLRTSGIYEQY
14 | TRBV4-3 | ASSQSSGTLGDTQY
13 | TRBV20-1 | SASPVQGMYTEAF
12 | TRBV3-1 | ASSPDRGVGKQY
16 | TRBV5-1 | ASSLAPGFTSGANVLT
12 | TRBV28 | ASSSRTSGMSQY
10 | TRBV11-3 | ASSPGANVLT
12 | TRBV6-1 | ASQKLGGEETQD
13 | TRBV4-2 | ASSREGTPNQPQH
8 | TRBV28 | ASGITEAF
14 | TRBV20-1 | SARNPTSGSTDTQY
13 | TRBV6-5 | ASSYTKGSYNEQF
15 | TRBV7-2 | ASSPPGGGLALDTQY
13 | TRBV6-1 | ASSVGTKGGNEQF
12 | TRBV19 | ASRRLAGGSEQY
13 | TRBV6-6 | ASSYSMQVQETQY
14 | TRBV4-3 | ASSPLLAGNTGELF
13 | TRBV4-3 | ASSQVWNSYNEQF
17 | TRBV7-6 | ASSPTSNDKSSYNSPLH
12 | TRBV2 | ASSRVVGANVLT
11 | TRBV5-5 | ASSLEQGVGYT
11 | TRBV20-1 | SARIPNTGELF
10 | TRBV29-1 | SVIAGKETQY
14 | TRBV30 | AWSVPVGQLNQPQH
14 | TRBV2 | ARLQGDHLGDYGYT
10 | TRBV5-6 | ASSFMNTEAF
15 | TRBV7-9 | ASSIRSSVQPKETQY
13 | TRBV20-1 | SAGIPGLESGEQY
11 | TRBV5-1 | ASSRGVSETQY